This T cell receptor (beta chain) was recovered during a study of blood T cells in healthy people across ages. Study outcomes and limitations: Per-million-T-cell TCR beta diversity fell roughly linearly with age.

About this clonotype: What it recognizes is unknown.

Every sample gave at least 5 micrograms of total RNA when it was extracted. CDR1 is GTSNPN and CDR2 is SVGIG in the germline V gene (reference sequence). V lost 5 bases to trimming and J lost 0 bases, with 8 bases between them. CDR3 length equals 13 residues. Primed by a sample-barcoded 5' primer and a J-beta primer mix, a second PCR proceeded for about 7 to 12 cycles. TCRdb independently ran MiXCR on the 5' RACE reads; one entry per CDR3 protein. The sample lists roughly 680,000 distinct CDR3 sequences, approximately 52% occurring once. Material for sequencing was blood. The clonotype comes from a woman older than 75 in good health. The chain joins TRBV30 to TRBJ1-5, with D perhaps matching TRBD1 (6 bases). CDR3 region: CAWGGASNQPQHF. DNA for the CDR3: TGTGCCTGGGGGGGGGCTAGCAATCAGCCCCAGCATTTT.